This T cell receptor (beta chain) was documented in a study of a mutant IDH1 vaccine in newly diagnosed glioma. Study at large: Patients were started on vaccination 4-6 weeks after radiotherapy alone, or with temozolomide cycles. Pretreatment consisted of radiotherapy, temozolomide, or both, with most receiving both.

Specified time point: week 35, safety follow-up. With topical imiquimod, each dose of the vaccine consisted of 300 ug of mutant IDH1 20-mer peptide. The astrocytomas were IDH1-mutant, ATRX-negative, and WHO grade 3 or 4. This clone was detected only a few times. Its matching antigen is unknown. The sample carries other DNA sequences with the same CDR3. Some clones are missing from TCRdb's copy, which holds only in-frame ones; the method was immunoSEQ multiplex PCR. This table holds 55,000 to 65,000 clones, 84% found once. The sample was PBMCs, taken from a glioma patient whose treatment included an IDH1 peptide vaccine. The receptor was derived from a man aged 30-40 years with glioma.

CDR3 in amino acids: CAWSLGGNQPQHF. The CDR3 DNA is TGTGCCTGGAGTTTAGGGGGCAATCAGCCCCAGCATTTT. This sequence joins TRBV30 and TRBJ1-5; TRBD1 might be the D (5 bases). CDR1 is GTSNPN, CDR2 SVGIG, per germline (reference sequence). V lost 2 bases, J lost 2 bases, and 7 bases lay in between. There are 13 residues in the CDR3.